This T cell receptor (beta chain) was identified in a study of neoadjuvant nivolumab and ipilimumab in lung cancer. Study-wide results and limits: Pathologic regression was not significantly tied to TCR clonality. Pretherapy blood TCR richness correlated positively with resected tumor richness. Only two of four nivolumab-treated tumors gained richness and clonality by surgery.

Profiled with immunoSEQ multiplex PCR; TCRdb holds only in-frame clones, not every one. This sample has over 25,000 clones; 75% to 85% occur once, and the top ten carry 5% to 5.5%. About this clone itself: No antigen is known for it.

The CDR3 has 15 amino acids. V trimming: 4 bases; J trimming: 2 bases; junction bases outside the gene matches: 7. Germline V gene data show CDR1 as SGDLS and CDR2 as YYNGEE. The chain links TRBV9 to TRBJ1-1, with 8 nucleotides matching TRBD1. The receptor comes from an adult with non-small cell lung cancer. Sequencing was performed on tumor tissue, taken after neoadjuvant nivolumab, alone or with ipilimumab, at or shortly before surgery. Here the CDR3 reads CASSLQTGVNTEAFF. The DNA of the CDR3 is TGTGCCAGCAGCCTCCAGACAGGGGTAAACACTGAAGCTTTCTTT.